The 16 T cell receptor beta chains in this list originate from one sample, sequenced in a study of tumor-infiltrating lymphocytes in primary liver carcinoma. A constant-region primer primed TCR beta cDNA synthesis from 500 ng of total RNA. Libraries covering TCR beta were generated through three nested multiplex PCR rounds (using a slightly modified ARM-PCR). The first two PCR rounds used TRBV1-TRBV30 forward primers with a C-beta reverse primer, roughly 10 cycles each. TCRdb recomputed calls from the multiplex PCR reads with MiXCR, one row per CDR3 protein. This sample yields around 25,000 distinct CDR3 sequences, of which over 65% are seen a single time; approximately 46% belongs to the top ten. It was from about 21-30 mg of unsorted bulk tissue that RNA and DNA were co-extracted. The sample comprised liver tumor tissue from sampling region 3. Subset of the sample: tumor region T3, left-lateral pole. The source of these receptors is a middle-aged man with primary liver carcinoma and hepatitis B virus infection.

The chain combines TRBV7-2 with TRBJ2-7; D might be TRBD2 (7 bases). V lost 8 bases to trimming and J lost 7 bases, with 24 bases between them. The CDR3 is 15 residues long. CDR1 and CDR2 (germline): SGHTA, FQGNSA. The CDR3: CASCAYRGGTSEQYF. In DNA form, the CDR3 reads TGTGCCAGCTGCGCTTATAGGGGGGGGACAAGTGAGCAGTACTTC.

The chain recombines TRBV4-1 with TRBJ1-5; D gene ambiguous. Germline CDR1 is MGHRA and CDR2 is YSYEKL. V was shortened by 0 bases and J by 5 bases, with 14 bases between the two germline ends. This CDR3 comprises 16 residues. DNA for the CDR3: TGCGCCAGCAGCCAAGAAGGCGGACCGTTGGATCAGCCCCAGCATTTT. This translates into CASSQEGGPLDQPQHF.

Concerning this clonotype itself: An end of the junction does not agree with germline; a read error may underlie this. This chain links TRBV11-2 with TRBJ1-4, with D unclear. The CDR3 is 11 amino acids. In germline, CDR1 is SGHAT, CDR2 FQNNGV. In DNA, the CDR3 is TGTGCCAGCAGTTTAGTCAGCGAGCTGTTGTTT. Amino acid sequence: CASSLVSELLF.

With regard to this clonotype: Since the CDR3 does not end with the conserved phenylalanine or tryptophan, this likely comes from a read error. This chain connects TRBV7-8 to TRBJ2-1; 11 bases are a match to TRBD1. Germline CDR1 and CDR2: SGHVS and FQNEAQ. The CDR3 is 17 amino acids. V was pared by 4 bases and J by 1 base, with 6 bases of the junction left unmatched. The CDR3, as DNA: TGTGCCAGCAGCTCACTTGGGACAGGGGGTTCCTACAATGAGCAGTTCCTC. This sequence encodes CASSSLGTGGSYNEQFL.

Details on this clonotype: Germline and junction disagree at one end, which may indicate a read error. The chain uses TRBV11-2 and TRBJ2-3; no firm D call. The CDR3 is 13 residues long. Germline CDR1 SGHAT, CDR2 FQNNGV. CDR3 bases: TGTGCCAGCAGCTACAGAAGAGCAGATACGCGGTATTTT. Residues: CASSYRRADTRYF.

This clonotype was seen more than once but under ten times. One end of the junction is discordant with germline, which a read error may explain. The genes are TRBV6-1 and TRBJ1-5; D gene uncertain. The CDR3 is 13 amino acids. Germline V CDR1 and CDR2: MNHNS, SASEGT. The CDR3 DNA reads TGTGCCAGCGGTGAGATAAGGGATCAGCCCCAGCATTTT. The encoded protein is CASGEIRDQPQHF.

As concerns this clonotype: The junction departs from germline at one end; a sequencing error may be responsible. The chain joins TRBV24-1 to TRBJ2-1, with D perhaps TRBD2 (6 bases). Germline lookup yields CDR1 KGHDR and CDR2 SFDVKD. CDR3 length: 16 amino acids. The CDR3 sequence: CATSVNLARSYIEQFF. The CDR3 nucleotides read TGTGCCACCAGTGTAAACCTAGCGCGTTCTTACATTGAGCAGTTCTTC.

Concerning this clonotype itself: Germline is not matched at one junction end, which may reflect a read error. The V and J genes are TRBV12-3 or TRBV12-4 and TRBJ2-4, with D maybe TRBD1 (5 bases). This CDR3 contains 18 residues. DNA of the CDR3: TGCGCCGGCAGTTTATGGGGTGGGGCGGACATAACCAAAAACATTCAGTACTTC. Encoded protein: CAGSLWGGADITKNIQYF.

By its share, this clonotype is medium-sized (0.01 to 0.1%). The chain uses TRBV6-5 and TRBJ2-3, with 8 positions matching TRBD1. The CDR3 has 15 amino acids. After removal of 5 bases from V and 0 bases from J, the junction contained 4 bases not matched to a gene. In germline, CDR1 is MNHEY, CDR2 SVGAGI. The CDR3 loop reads CASSRQGRSTDTQYF. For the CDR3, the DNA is TGTGCCAGCAGTAGACAGGGGCGGAGCACAGATACGCAGTATTTT.

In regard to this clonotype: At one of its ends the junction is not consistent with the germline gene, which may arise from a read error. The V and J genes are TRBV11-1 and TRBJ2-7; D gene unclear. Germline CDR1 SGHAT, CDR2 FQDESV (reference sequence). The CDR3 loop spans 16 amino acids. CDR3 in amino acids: CASSSRGSFSLYEKYF. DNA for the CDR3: TGTGCCAGCAGCTCAAGAGGCTCTTTCAGCCTCTACGAAAAGTATTTC.

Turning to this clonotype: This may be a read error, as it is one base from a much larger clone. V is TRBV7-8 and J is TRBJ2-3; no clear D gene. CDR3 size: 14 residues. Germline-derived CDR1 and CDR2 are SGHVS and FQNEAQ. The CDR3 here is CASSLTPRGDMQYF. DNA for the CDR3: TGTGCCAGCAGCTTAACCCCCCGAGGAGATATGCAGTATTTT. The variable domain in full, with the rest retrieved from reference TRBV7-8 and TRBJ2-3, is GAGVSQSPRYKVAKRGQDVALRCDPISGHVSLFWYQQALGQGPEFLTYFQNEAQLDKSGLPSDRFFAERPEGSVSTLKIQRTQQEDSAVYLCASSLTPRGDMQYFGPGTRLTVL.

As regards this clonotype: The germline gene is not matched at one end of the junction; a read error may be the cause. The CDR3 bases are TGTGCCAGTAGCTTAGAACTCCTAGCGGGAAAGAATGAGCAGTTCTTC. Encoded protein: CASSLELLAGKNEQFF. This chain links TRBV11-2 with TRBJ2-1; 9 bases line up with TRBD2. The CDR3 covers 16 residues. In germline, CDR1 is SGHAT, CDR2 FQNNGV.

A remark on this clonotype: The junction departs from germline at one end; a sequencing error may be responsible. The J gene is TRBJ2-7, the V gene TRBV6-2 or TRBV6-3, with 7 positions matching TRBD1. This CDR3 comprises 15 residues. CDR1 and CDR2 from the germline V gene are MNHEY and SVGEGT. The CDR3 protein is CARSYHLDRAYKQYF. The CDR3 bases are TGTGCCAGGAGTTACCATCTAGACAGGGCATACAAGCAGTACTTT.

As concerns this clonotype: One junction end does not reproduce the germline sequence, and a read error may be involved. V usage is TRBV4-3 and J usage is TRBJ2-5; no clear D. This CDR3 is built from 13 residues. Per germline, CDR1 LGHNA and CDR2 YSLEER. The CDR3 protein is CASSLVGRETQYF. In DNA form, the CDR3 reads TGCGCCAGCAGCCTGGTGGGCCGAGAGACACAGTACTTC.

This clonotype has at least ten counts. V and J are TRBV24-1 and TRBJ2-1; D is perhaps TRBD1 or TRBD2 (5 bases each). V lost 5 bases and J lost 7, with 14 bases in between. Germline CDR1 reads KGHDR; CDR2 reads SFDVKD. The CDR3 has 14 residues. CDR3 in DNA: TGTGCCACCAGTGTTCGAGGGGATGGGAATGAGCAGTTCTTC. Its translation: CATSVRGDGNEQFF.

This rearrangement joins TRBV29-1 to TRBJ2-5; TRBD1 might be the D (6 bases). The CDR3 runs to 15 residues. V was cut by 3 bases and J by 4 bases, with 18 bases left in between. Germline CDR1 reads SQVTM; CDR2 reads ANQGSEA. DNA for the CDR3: TGCAGCGTTGATGGGGACATGTGTAGGGGAGAGACCCAGTACTTC. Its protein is CSVDGDMCRGETQYF.